What follows are 9 T cell receptor beta chains derived from one specimen sequenced in a study of T cell responses to AZD1222 COVID-19 vaccine. Clones were sequenced by immunoSEQ multiplex PCR, and TCRdb holds only the in-frame ones, with some missing. The repertoire holds roughly 150,000 clones, with 80% to 90% as singletons. The sequenced sample was peripheral blood, obtained on day 0 of AZD1222 vaccination. All receptors come from an adult in good health.

This clone was detected only a few times. The chain links TRBV7-2 to TRBJ2-2, with 10 bases that match TRBD1. V gave up 5 bases and J gave up 3 bases; unmatched junction bases: 6. The CDR3 loop spans 16 amino acids. Germline V lookup: CDR1 SGHTA, CDR2 FQGNSA. The CDR3 DNA reads TGTGCCAGCAGCCCCAGACAGGGGGCTTACACCGGGGAGCTGTTTTTT. It specifies CASSPRQGAYTGELFF.

The J gene is TRBJ1-2, the V gene TRBV10-2; perhaps TRBD1 as D (6 bases). Between the trimmed V and J ends, which lost 4 bases and 4 bases, there was a span of 25 bases. The CDR3 runs 18 residues. The germline V gene has CDR1 WSHSY and CDR2 SAAADI. The DNA of the CDR3 is TGCGCCAGCAGTGCAACCCTCAGGAACGGGGGCGGCACCTATGGCTACACCTTC. Translation: CASSATLRNGGGTYGYTF.

The V call is TRBV3-1 (or the pseudogene TRBV3-2), the J call TRBJ2-3, with TRBD2 matching over 12 bases. After removal of 1 base from V and 5 bases from J, the junction contained 4 bases not matched to a gene. This CDR3 comprises 16 residues. The V gene's germline CDR1 is LGHDT and CDR2 YNNKEL (reference sequence). The CDR3: CASSQGLAGVRDTQYF. The CDR3 bases are TGTGCCAGCAGCCAAGGACTAGCGGGGGTGAGAGATACGCAGTATTTT.

This clone came up a few times. The chain employs TRBV4-1 and TRBJ1-1; D is unclear. CDR1 and CDR2 from the germline V gene are MGHRA and YSYEKL. V shed 4 bases and J shed 8 bases, with 17 bases lying between them. The CDR3 runs to 14 residues. CDR3 sequence reads: CASSPRTGGAEAFF. DNA for the CDR3: TGCGCCAGCAGCCCCCGGACCGGCGGTGCGGAAGCTTTCTTT.

This chain joins TRBV29-1 and TRBJ1-3; a possible D gene is TRBD1 (5 bases). Trimming left V 6 bases short and J 0 bases short, with 21 bases between. The CDR3 totals 17 residues. The germline V gene encodes CDR1 SQVTM and CDR2 ANQGSEA. In DNA form, the CDR3 reads TGCAGCGTGCTAAAGGGGTCCGGGGATTCCTCTGGAAACACCATATATTTT. Translated: CSVLKGSGDSSGNTIYF.

The chain joins TRBV10-2 to TRBJ1-2, with 7 positions matching TRBD1. The germline V gene encodes CDR1 WSHSY and CDR2 SAAADI. V lost 3 bases and J lost 6; bases outside the gene matches: 10. This CDR3 spans 15 amino acids. This CDR3 is CASSEEGARVDGYTF. For the CDR3, the DNA is TGCGCCAGCAGTGAAGAGGGGGCGCGGGTGGATGGCTACACCTTC.

Only one count was recorded for this clone. J is TRBJ2-5 and V is TRBV5-4; 14 nucleotides line up with TRBD2. The germline V gene encodes CDR1 SGHNT and CDR2 YYREEE (reference sequence). The length of the CDR3 is 16 residues. With V trimmed by 4 bases and J by 3 bases, 5 bases remained unmatched. The DNA of the CDR3 is TGTGCCAGCAGCCCGACGGGACTAGCGGGGGAAGAGACCCAGTACTTC. It is translated as CASSPTGLAGEETQYF.

J is TRBJ2-3 and V is TRBV24-1; weak D call: TRBD2 (7 bases). V lost 0 bases, J lost 2 bases, and 29 bases lay in between. This CDR3 is 22 amino acids long. Germline-derived CDR1 and CDR2 are KGHDR and SFDVKD. The CDR3 loop reads CATSDLIVSWGGALRSTDTQYF. As DNA, the CDR3 is TGTGCCACCAGTGATTTGATAGTGTCTTGGGGGGGGGCTTTACGTTCCACAGATACGCAGTATTTT.

J is TRBJ2-1 and V is TRBV9; D may be TRBD2 (5 bases). V was pared by 1 base and J by 0 bases, with 8 bases between. Germline CDR1 SGDLS, CDR2 YYNGEE. CDR3 length equals 15 residues. CDR3 amino acids: CASSVTGSSYNEQFF. As DNA, the CDR3 is TGTGCCAGCAGCGTAACTGGGAGCTCCTACAATGAGCAGTTCTTC.